This T cell receptor beta chain was recorded in a study of Graves' ophthalmopathy and Graves' hyperthyroidism. Amplification of the TCR beta CDR3 regions used RNA transcripts (as template). HTBI primers were employed in first-round RT-PCR, then a second-round multiplex PCR followed. One entry per CDR3 protein, called by TCRdb with MiXCR from the multiplex PCR reads. Of 600,000 to 650,000 distinct CDR3 sequences listed, around a fifth are singletons. This clonotype was counted many times. Stable hyperthyroidism meant no ophthalmopathy within 18 months of follow-up. Hyperthyroidism cases were recent diagnoses of under 2 months' duration in people aged 18 to 65. Uncontrolled infections, other autoimmune diseases, pregnancy or lactation barred patients from enrollment. V dropped 4 bases and J dropped 7; count of bases not matched to a gene: 3. Looked up from germline, CDR1 is SQVTM and CDR2 is ANQGSEA. CDR3 length: 13 amino acids.

This TCR was sampled from a woman aged 18-29 years with stable Graves' hyperthyroidism. Some clones in this sample may be carry-over from other donors' samples. This chain links TRBV29-1 with TRBJ1-6; 8 bases match TRBD1. The source material was peripheral blood. CDR3 DNA sequence: TGCAGCGTTGGGACAGGGTTGAATTCACCCCTCCACTTT. Amino acid sequence: CSVGTGLNSPLHF.